These T cell receptor beta chains were read from a single sample in a study of shared T cell receptors in the human thymus. Some clones are missing from TCRdb's copy, which holds only in-frame ones; the method was immunoSEQ multiplex PCR. The sample includes over 650,000 clones, around 87% of them seen just once. The same sample was also used in a study of human thymus T cells.

The sample was thymocytes. The receptors here all came from a boy younger than two with a congenital heart defect. Each CDR3 is given with its conserved first and last residue. Fields, in order: J gene, D gene, CDR3 length, V gene, clone size, CDR3 DNA, CDR3 protein. D genes are given only for firm matches. Clone size is not always given. Where it is, it says once, few, many or a class for expanded clones.

j_call: TRBJ1-4; d_call: -; cdr3_length: 13; v_call: TRBV10-3; clone_size: -; cdr3_nt: TGTGCCATCAGTGACGGTCCTTTTGAAAAACTGTTTTTT; cdr3_aa: CAISDGPFEKLFF
j_call: TRBJ2-3; d_call: -; cdr3_length: 13; v_call: TRBV14; clone_size: -; cdr3_nt: TGTGCCAGCCAACGGCAGGGAACAGATACGCAGTATTTT; cdr3_aa: CASQRQGTDTQYF
j_call: TRBJ1-6; d_call: -; cdr3_length: 18; v_call: TRBV4-1; clone_size: -; cdr3_nt: TGCGCCAGCAGCCAAAGCGGCCGCCGACGGGGTGGTAATTCACCCCTCCACTTT; cdr3_aa: CASSQSGRRRGGNSPLHF
j_call: TRBJ1-2; d_call: -; cdr3_length: 13; v_call: TRBV6-4; clone_size: -; cdr3_nt: TGTGCCAGCAGTGACTCGAACAACGATGGCTACACCTTC; cdr3_aa: CASSDSNNDGYTF
j_call: TRBJ2-1; d_call: -; cdr3_length: 17; v_call: TRBV7-2; clone_size: -; cdr3_nt: TGTGCCAGCAGCTTAGCTGGGTCAGGGTGGAATAACAATGAGCAGTTCTTC; cdr3_aa: CASSLAGSGWNNNEQFF
j_call: TRBJ1-2; d_call: -; cdr3_length: 13; v_call: TRBV6-6; clone_size: few; cdr3_nt: TGTGCCAGCAGCCGTACAGGGAACTATGGCTACACCTTC; cdr3_aa: CASSRTGNYGYTF
j_call: TRBJ2-7; d_call: -; cdr3_length: 16; v_call: TRBV5-4; clone_size: -; cdr3_nt: TGTGCCAGCAGCCCCCACGGCCAGGGTGCCCTCTACGAGCAGTACTTC; cdr3_aa: CASSPHGQGALYEQYF
j_call: TRBJ2-5; d_call: TRBD2; cdr3_length: 15; v_call: TRBV5-4; clone_size: -; cdr3_nt: TGTGCCAGCAGCGGAGGACTAGCGGGGTGGGAGACCCAGTACTTC; cdr3_aa: CASSGGLAGWETQYF
j_call: TRBJ1-1; d_call: TRBD1; cdr3_length: 14; v_call: TRBV6-1; clone_size: -; cdr3_nt: TGTGCCAGCAGTGATGCAGGGGGCCACGCTGAAGCTTTCTTT; cdr3_aa: CASSDAGGHAEAFF
j_call: TRBJ1-2; d_call: -; cdr3_length: 15; v_call: TRBV5-8; clone_size: -; cdr3_nt: TGTGCCAGCAGCTTGGACCACGGACTCTCATATGGCTACACCTTC; cdr3_aa: CASSLDHGLSYGYTF
j_call: TRBJ2-1; d_call: TRBD1; cdr3_length: 16; v_call: TRBV5-4; clone_size: once; cdr3_nt: TGTGCCAGCAGCTTGGGGGGGACAGGGGCATACAATGAGCAGTTCTTC; cdr3_aa: CASSLGGTGAYNEQFF
j_call: TRBJ2-1; d_call: TRBD1; cdr3_length: 15; v_call: TRBV28; clone_size: -; cdr3_nt: TGTGCCAGCAGTCTCCCGGGACAGAAATACAATGAGCAGTTCTTC; cdr3_aa: CASSLPGQKYNEQFF
j_call: TRBJ2-1; d_call: TRBD2; cdr3_length: 15; v_call: TRBV29-1; clone_size: -; cdr3_nt: TGCAGCGTTGACCTGAAAGCGGGGGTCAGCAATGAGCAGTTCTTC; cdr3_aa: CSVDLKAGVSNEQFF
j_call: TRBJ1-1; d_call: -; cdr3_length: 13; v_call: TRBV5-6; clone_size: -; cdr3_nt: TGTGCCAGCAGCTTCCCGTATCACACTGAAGCTTTCTTT; cdr3_aa: CASSFPYHTEAFF
j_call: TRBJ1-6; d_call: TRBD1; cdr3_length: 15; v_call: TRBV6-1; clone_size: -; cdr3_nt: TGTGCCAGCAGTGTTGAGGGACAGGGGGTTTCACCCCTCCACTTT; cdr3_aa: CASSVEGQGVSPLHF
j_call: TRBJ1-1; d_call: TRBD1; cdr3_length: 17; v_call: TRBV2; clone_size: -; cdr3_nt: TGTGCCAGCAGTGCAAACAGGGGGCCCTTAATGAACACTGAAGCTTTCTTT; cdr3_aa: CASSANRGPLMNTEAFF
j_call: TRBJ2-7; d_call: -; cdr3_length: 12; v_call: TRBV6-1; clone_size: -; cdr3_nt: TGTGCCAGCAGTGAAGCGCAGAACGAGCAGTACTTC; cdr3_aa: CASSEAQNEQYF
j_call: TRBJ2-3; d_call: TRBD2; cdr3_length: 16; v_call: TRBV7-3; clone_size: -; cdr3_nt: TGTGCCAGCAGCGATACCCCGGGAGGCAGCGCAGATACGCAGTATTTT; cdr3_aa: CASSDTPGGSADTQYF
j_call: TRBJ2-7; d_call: TRBD1; cdr3_length: 19; v_call: TRBV28; clone_size: -; cdr3_nt: TGTGCCAGCAGTTTAGGCCCGGACAGGGAAGTTATTCTCTCCTACGAGCAGTACTTC; cdr3_aa: CASSLGPDREVILSYEQYF
j_call: TRBJ1-6; d_call: -; cdr3_length: 13; v_call: TRBV28; clone_size: -; cdr3_nt: TGTGCCAGCAGTAGCGGATCGGATTCACCCCTCCACTTT; cdr3_aa: CASSSGSDSPLHF
j_call: TRBJ2-7; d_call: -; cdr3_length: 12; v_call: TRBV19; clone_size: -; cdr3_nt: TGTGCCTCTCGGGGGATCTCCTACGAGCAGTACTTC; cdr3_aa: CASRGISYEQYF
j_call: TRBJ2-1; d_call: -; cdr3_length: 15; v_call: TRBV2; clone_size: -; cdr3_nt: TGTGCCAGCAGGGAAACCAACCTAGCGTACAATGAGCAGTTCTTC; cdr3_aa: CASRETNLAYNEQFF
j_call: TRBJ2-3; d_call: -; cdr3_length: 18; v_call: TRBV19; clone_size: once; cdr3_nt: TGTGCCAGTAGTATAGATCGAGGACTACAGGAGGGTACAGATACGCAGTATTTT; cdr3_aa: CASSIDRGLQEGTDTQYF
j_call: TRBJ2-5; d_call: -; cdr3_length: 14; v_call: TRBV2; clone_size: -; cdr3_nt: TGTGCCAGCAGTGAATCTGGGCGGGGAGAGACCCAGTACTTC; cdr3_aa: CASSESGRGETQYF
j_call: TRBJ2-2; d_call: -; cdr3_length: 17; v_call: TRBV29-1; clone_size: -; cdr3_nt: TGCAGCGTTGAAGCGACTAGTAAAACCCCGAACACCGGGGAGCTGTTTTTT; cdr3_aa: CSVEATSKTPNTGELFF
j_call: TRBJ2-2; d_call: TRBD2; cdr3_length: 16; v_call: TRBV29-1; clone_size: -; cdr3_nt: TGCAGCGGGGGTAGTTTCGGGACTAGCGGCACCGGGGAGCTGTTTTTT; cdr3_aa: CSGGSFGTSGTGELFF
j_call: TRBJ2-1; d_call: TRBD1; cdr3_length: 17; v_call: TRBV2; clone_size: -; cdr3_nt: TGTGCCAGCACCCTTTGGGGGGGACAGGGGATAGGCAATGAGCAGTTCTTC; cdr3_aa: CASTLWGGQGIGNEQFF
j_call: TRBJ2-5; d_call: TRBD2; cdr3_length: 16; v_call: TRBV7-4; clone_size: -; cdr3_nt: TGTGCCAGCAGCACTAAATGGCGGGAGGGCGCCGAGACCCAGTACTTC; cdr3_aa: CASSTKWREGAETQYF
j_call: TRBJ2-1; d_call: TRBD2; cdr3_length: 16; v_call: TRBV4-3; clone_size: -; cdr3_nt: TGCGCCAGCAGCCAAGATAGACTAGCGGGGGACTATAAGCAGTTCTTC; cdr3_aa: CASSQDRLAGDYKQFF
j_call: TRBJ1-4; d_call: -; cdr3_length: 15; v_call: TRBV5-1; clone_size: -; cdr3_nt: TGCGCCAGCAGCTCGGAACGGGACAAGAATGAAAAACTGTTTTTT; cdr3_aa: CASSSERDKNEKLFF
j_call: TRBJ2-3; d_call: TRBD2; cdr3_length: 15; v_call: TRBV13; clone_size: -; cdr3_nt: TGTGCCAGCAGCCGGGGACTAGCGGGAGGTGATACGCAGTATTTT; cdr3_aa: CASSRGLAGGDTQYF
j_call: TRBJ2-5; d_call: -; cdr3_length: 15; v_call: TRBV19; clone_size: -; cdr3_nt: TGTGCCAGTAGTATCGAGGGCGAGGAGGGAGAGACCCAGTACTTC; cdr3_aa: CASSIEGEEGETQYF
j_call: TRBJ1-2; d_call: TRBD1; cdr3_length: 14; v_call: TRBV5-5; clone_size: -; cdr3_nt: TGTGCCAGCAGTCAATATAAGGGGGCGGCTGGCTACACCTTC; cdr3_aa: CASSQYKGAAGYTF
j_call: TRBJ1-1; d_call: -; cdr3_length: 16; v_call: TRBV4-3; clone_size: -; cdr3_nt: TGCGCCAGCAGCCAAGTCAGACGACAGTCGAACACTGAAGCTTTCTTT; cdr3_aa: CASSQVRRQSNTEAFF
j_call: TRBJ2-1; d_call: TRBD2; cdr3_length: 21; v_call: TRBV19; clone_size: -; cdr3_nt: TGTGCCAGTAGTATAGATCCGAGGAAGGGGCTAGCGGGAGTAGTCAACAATGAGCAGTTCTTC; cdr3_aa: CASSIDPRKGLAGVVNNEQFF
j_call: TRBJ2-2; d_call: TRBD1; cdr3_length: 15; v_call: TRBV7-9; clone_size: -; cdr3_nt: TGTGCCAGCAGCCCAGGGGGCGCGTACACCGGGGAGCTGTTTTTT; cdr3_aa: CASSPGGAYTGELFF
j_call: TRBJ1-2; d_call: TRBD1; cdr3_length: 15; v_call: TRBV9; clone_size: -; cdr3_nt: TGTGCCAGCAGCGTAGGGACAGGGGACTCCCATGGCTACACCTTC; cdr3_aa: CASSVGTGDSHGYTF
j_call: TRBJ1-1; d_call: -; cdr3_length: 16; v_call: TRBV7-9; clone_size: -; cdr3_nt: TGTGCCAGCAGCTTAAAGGTTGGTACAGCAAACACTGAAGCTTTCTTT; cdr3_aa: CASSLKVGTANTEAFF
j_call: TRBJ1-2; d_call: TRBD1; cdr3_length: 14; v_call: TRBV9; clone_size: few; cdr3_nt: TGTGCCAGCAGCGTTCATGACAGGGGTTATGGCTACACCTTC; cdr3_aa: CASSVHDRGYGYTF
j_call: TRBJ2-3; d_call: -; cdr3_length: 12; v_call: TRBV5-4; clone_size: once; cdr3_nt: TGTGCCAGCAGCTACAGGGCAGATACGCAGTATTTT; cdr3_aa: CASSYRADTQYF
j_call: TRBJ1-4; d_call: -; cdr3_length: 15; v_call: TRBV27; clone_size: -; cdr3_nt: TGTGCCAGCAGTTTTGTTCAGGGGCTGGGAGAAAAACTGTTTTTT; cdr3_aa: CASSFVQGLGEKLFF
j_call: TRBJ1-2; d_call: TRBD1; cdr3_length: 16; v_call: TRBV27; clone_size: -; cdr3_nt: TGTGCCAGCAGTTTATCGGGACAGGGAAATTACTATGGCTACACCTTC; cdr3_aa: CASSLSGQGNYYGYTF
j_call: TRBJ2-7; d_call: -; cdr3_length: 13; v_call: TRBV7-2; clone_size: -; cdr3_nt: TGTGCCAGCAGCTTACAGTTTTTCTACGAGCAGTACTTC; cdr3_aa: CASSLQFFYEQYF
j_call: TRBJ2-1; d_call: -; cdr3_length: 18; v_call: TRBV5-1; clone_size: -; cdr3_nt: TGCGCCAGCAGCTTGGCGGGTCCGTGCGGGCCCTCCTACAATGAGCAGTTCTTC; cdr3_aa: CASSLAGPCGPSYNEQFF
j_call: TRBJ1-3; d_call: -; cdr3_length: 16; v_call: TRBV10-2; clone_size: -; cdr3_nt: TGCGCCAGCAGTAAGTTGCACAGGAAGCCTGGAAACACCATATATTTT; cdr3_aa: CASSKLHRKPGNTIYF
j_call: TRBJ2-3; d_call: TRBD2; cdr3_length: 19; v_call: TRBV2; clone_size: -; cdr3_nt: TGTGCCAGCAGTGAGGGGACTAGCGGGGTCGTATTTATCACAGATACGCAGTATTTT; cdr3_aa: CASSEGTSGVVFITDTQYF
j_call: TRBJ1-3; d_call: TRBD1; cdr3_length: 20; v_call: TRBV7-8; clone_size: -; cdr3_nt: TGTGCCAGCAGCTCAGGATTACCGGGACAGGGGATCGGTCCTGGAAACACCATATATTTT; cdr3_aa: CASSSGLPGQGIGPGNTIYF
j_call: TRBJ2-7; d_call: -; cdr3_length: 14; v_call: TRBV5-1; clone_size: -; cdr3_nt: TGCGCCAGCAGCAACCGGGAATTTACCTACGAGCAGTACTTC; cdr3_aa: CASSNREFTYEQYF
j_call: TRBJ2-3; d_call: -; cdr3_length: 14; v_call: TRBV7-6; clone_size: -; cdr3_nt: TGTGCCAGCAGGAACACATCAATCACAGATACGCAGTATTTT; cdr3_aa: CASRNTSITDTQYF
j_call: TRBJ2-1; d_call: TRBD2; cdr3_length: 13; v_call: TRBV5-1; clone_size: -; cdr3_nt: TGCGCCAGCGGGAGGGCGGGAAAGGATGAGCAGTTCTTC; cdr3_aa: CASGRAGKDEQFF
j_call: TRBJ2-2; d_call: TRBD1; cdr3_length: 17; v_call: TRBV28; clone_size: once; cdr3_nt: TGTGCCAGCAGTTTAGGGGACAGGGATCCGAACACCGGGGAGCTGTTTTTT; cdr3_aa: CASSLGDRDPNTGELFF
j_call: TRBJ1-2; d_call: -; cdr3_length: 14; v_call: TRBV6-5; clone_size: -; cdr3_nt: TGTGCCAGCAGTTACTCGAGCCCCAACTATGGCTACACCTTC; cdr3_aa: CASSYSSPNYGYTF
j_call: TRBJ2-7; d_call: -; cdr3_length: 14; v_call: TRBV18; clone_size: -; cdr3_nt: TGTGCCAGCTCACCACCAACAATCTCCTACGAGCAGTACTTC; cdr3_aa: CASSPPTISYEQYF
j_call: TRBJ1-2; d_call: -; cdr3_length: 14; v_call: TRBV7-8; clone_size: -; cdr3_nt: TGTGCCAGCAGCTTAAGTCTGAAGCCGAGGGGCTACACCTTC; cdr3_aa: CASSLSLKPRGYTF
j_call: TRBJ2-1; d_call: -; cdr3_length: 17; v_call: TRBV19; clone_size: -; cdr3_nt: TGTGCCAGTAGTATCCGCCAGGGGAAAAGCTCCTACAATGAGCAGTTCTTC; cdr3_aa: CASSIRQGKSSYNEQFF
j_call: TRBJ2-4; d_call: TRBD1; cdr3_length: 13; v_call: TRBV5-1; clone_size: -; cdr3_nt: TGCGCCAGCACTGGGACAGAAAAAGACATTCAGTACTTC; cdr3_aa: CASTGTEKDIQYF
j_call: TRBJ1-5; d_call: TRBD1; cdr3_length: 15; v_call: TRBV7-2; clone_size: -; cdr3_nt: TGTGCCAGCAGCAAGGGACAGGGGCCATTTGAGCCCCAGCATTTT; cdr3_aa: CASSKGQGPFEPQHF
j_call: TRBJ2-3; d_call: -; cdr3_length: 15; v_call: TRBV15; clone_size: -; cdr3_nt: TGTGCCACCAGCAGGGGACTGGTCGTTCCTGATACGCAGTATTTT; cdr3_aa: CATSRGLVVPDTQYF
j_call: TRBJ1-3; d_call: -; cdr3_length: 13; v_call: TRBV27; clone_size: once; cdr3_nt: TGTGCCAGCACCCAAACAGGGGGAAACACCATATATTTT; cdr3_aa: CASTQTGGNTIYF